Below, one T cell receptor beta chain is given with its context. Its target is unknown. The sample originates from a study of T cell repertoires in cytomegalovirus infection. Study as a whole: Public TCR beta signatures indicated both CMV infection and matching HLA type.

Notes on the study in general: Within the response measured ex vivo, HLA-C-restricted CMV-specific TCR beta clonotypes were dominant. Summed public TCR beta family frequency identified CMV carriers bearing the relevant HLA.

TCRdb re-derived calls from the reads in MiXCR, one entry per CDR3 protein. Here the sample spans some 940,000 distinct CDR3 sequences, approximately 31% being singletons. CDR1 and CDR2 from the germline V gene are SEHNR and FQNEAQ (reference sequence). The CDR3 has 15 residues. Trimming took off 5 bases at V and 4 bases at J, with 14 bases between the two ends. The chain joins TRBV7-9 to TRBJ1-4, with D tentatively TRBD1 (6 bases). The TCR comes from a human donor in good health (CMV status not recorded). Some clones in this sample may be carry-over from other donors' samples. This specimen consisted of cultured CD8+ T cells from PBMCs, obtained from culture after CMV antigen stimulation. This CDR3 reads CASSHRVVGNEKLFF. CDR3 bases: TGTGCCAGCAGCCACAGGGTTGTTGGTAATGAAAAACTGTTTTTT.